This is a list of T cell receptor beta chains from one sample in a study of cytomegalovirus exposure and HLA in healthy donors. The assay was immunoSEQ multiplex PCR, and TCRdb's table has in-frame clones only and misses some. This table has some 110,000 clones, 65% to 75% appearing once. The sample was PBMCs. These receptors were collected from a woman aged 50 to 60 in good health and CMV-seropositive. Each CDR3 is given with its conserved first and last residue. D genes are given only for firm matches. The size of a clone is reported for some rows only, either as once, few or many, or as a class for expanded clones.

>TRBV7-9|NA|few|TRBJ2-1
TGTGCCAGCAGCTTAATCTCAGGCCACAAGCAGTTCTTC
CASSLISGHKQFF
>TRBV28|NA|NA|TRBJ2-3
TGTGCCAGCAGTTATCAGGGGTTGGGTACGCAGTATTTT
CASSYQGLGTQYF
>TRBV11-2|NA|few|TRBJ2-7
TGTGCCAGCAGCTTAGGAGCATCCTCCTACGAGCAGTACTTC
CASSLGASSYEQYF
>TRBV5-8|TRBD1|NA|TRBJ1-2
TGTGCCAGCAGCCACGGGACAGGGGGTTCTTATGGCTACACCTTC
CASSHGTGGSYGYTF
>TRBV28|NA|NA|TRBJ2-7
TGTGCCAGCAGTAAGGGTGGAGGAGGCTACGAGCAGTACTTC
CASSKGGGGYEQYF
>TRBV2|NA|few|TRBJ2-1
TGTGCCAGCAGTGAACGCAGGGCGTCCTACAATGAGCAGTTCTTC
CASSERRASYNEQFF
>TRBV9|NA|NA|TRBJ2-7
TGTGCCAGCAGCCCAGGGGCCCCCGGCGAGCAGTACTTC
CASSPGAPGEQYF
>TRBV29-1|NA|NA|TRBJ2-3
TGCAGCCCCGGGACTCCCACAGATACGCAGTATTTT
CSPGTPTDTQYF
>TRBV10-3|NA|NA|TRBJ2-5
TGTGCCATCAGTGAGACTGGGGGAGGCAAGACCCAGTACTTC
CAISETGGGKTQYF
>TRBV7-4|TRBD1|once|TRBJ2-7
TGTGCCAGCAGCCGGGGGCTGGGACAGGGACGCGAGCAGTACTTC
CASSRGLGQGREQYF